Below, 32 T cell receptor beta chains from the same sample are listed, as sequenced in a study of T cell changes during pregnancy in multiple sclerosis. Repertoires were generated with immunoSEQ multiplex PCR, while TCRdb's copy carries only in-frame clones and drops some. The sample has roughly 100,000 clones; about 90% are singletons. The source was peripheral blood, collected after pregnancy. The receptors come from a female donor with multiple sclerosis, enrolled in a pregnancy study.

V is TRBV18 and J is TRBJ2-7; D may be TRBD1 (6 bases). V lost 6 bases and J lost 3, with 18 bases in between. Germline-derived CDR1 and CDR2 are KGHSH and LQKENI. CDR3 length: 15 amino acids. The CDR3 DNA follows: TGTGCCAGCTCCCCAGGAGCGGACAGAAACTACGAGCAGTACTTC. It encodes CASSPGADRNYEQYF. Combining the CDR3 with reference TRBV18 and TRBJ2-7 gives the whole variable domain NAGVMQNPRHLVRRRGQEARLRCSPMKGHSHVYWYRQLPEEGLKFMVYLQKENIIDESGMPKERFSAEFPKEGPSILRIQQVVRGDSAAYFCASSPGADRNYEQYFGPGTRLTVT.

This chain uses TRBV7-6 with TRBJ1-4; TRBD1 agrees at 8 bases. CDR3 length: 14 residues. Germline V gives CDR1 SGHVS, CDR2 FNYEAQ. With 4 bases clipped from V and 5 bases from J, the junction kept 3 bases outside the gene matches. CDR3 loop: CASSSGTGNEKLFF. The CDR3 region has the DNA TGTGCCAGCAGCTCAGGGACAGGAAATGAAAAACTGTTTTTT.

The rearrangement links TRBV5-1 to TRBJ1-2, with TRBD1 as a possible D gene (6 bases). There are 14 residues in the CDR3. Between the trimmed V and J ends, which lost 0 bases and 6 bases, there was a span of 12 bases. Germline CDR1 is SGHRS and CDR2 is YFSETQ. The CDR3 loop is CASSLGQGLNGYTF. The CDR3 nucleotides are TGCGCCAGCAGCTTGGGTCAGGGGCTAAATGGCTACACCTTC.

This rearrangement joins TRBV9 to TRBJ2-6; D gene ambiguous. Trimming removed 4 bases from V and 0 bases from J, with 8 bases in between. The CDR3 totals 15 residues. CDR1 and CDR2 (germline): SGDLS, YYNGEE. CDR3 nucleotide sequence: TGTGCCAGCAGCCCTCCCGTCTCTGGGGCCAACGTCCTGACTTTC. Its protein is CASSPPVSGANVLTF.

The V call is TRBV30, the J call TRBJ1-3, with D uncertain. CDR1 is GTSNPN and CDR2 is SVGIG in the germline V gene (reference sequence). Trimming left V 0 bases short and J 0 bases short, with 3 bases between. The CDR3 has 13 amino acids. This CDR3 reads CAWSVSSGNTIYF. The CDR3 coding sequence is TGTGCCTGGAGTGTCAGCTCTGGAAACACCATATATTTT.

This chain uses TRBV27 with TRBJ2-5, with TRBD1 identical over 11 bases. CDR1 is MNHEY, CDR2 SMNVEV, per germline (reference sequence). The length of the CDR3 is 15 residues. V shed 3 bases, J shed 5 bases, and the junction held 5 bases outside the gene matches. CDR3 residues: CASSFTGTGGETQYF. The CDR3 DNA follows: TGTGCCAGCAGTTTCACCGGGACAGGGGGGGAGACCCAGTACTTC.

V is TRBV28 and J is TRBJ2-5; the D is unclear. The germline CDR1 and CDR2 sequences are MDHEN and SYDVKM. The ends were cut back, 4 bases at V and 4 bases at J, with 4 bases in the middle. This CDR3 is 11 amino acids long. The CDR3 spells CASSSRETQYF. The CDR3 nucleotides are TGTGCCAGCAGTTCCCGAGAGACCCAGTACTTC.

The V gene is TRBV6-5, the J gene TRBJ2-7, with D unclear. Trimming took 0 bases from V and 2 from J, leaving 11 bases between them. This CDR3 is 15 amino acids long. From germline, CDR1 is MNHEY and CDR2 SVGAGI. CDR3 in DNA: TGTGCCAGCAGTTACTCCTACAGCCTGACCTACGAGCAGTACTTC. Its translation is CASSYSYSLTYEQYF.

The J gene is TRBJ2-7, the V gene TRBV14, with 8 bases identical to TRBD1. Per the germline V gene, CDR1 is SGHDN and CDR2 is FVKESK. This CDR3 is built from 15 residues. V lost 2 bases, J lost 9 bases, and 12 bases stayed unmatched. CDR3 amino acids: CASSQQRDRTAGQYF. CDR3 bases: TGTGCCAGCAGCCAACAACGGGACAGGACCGCCGGGCAGTACTTC.

V is TRBV19 and J is TRBJ2-7; 8 bases align to TRBD2. Trimming cost V 7 bases and J 1 base; bases outside gene matches: 3. In germline, CDR1 is LNHDA, CDR2 SQIVND (reference sequence). The CDR3 loop spans 13 amino acids. The CDR3 loop reads CASTQRGSYEQYF. Written as DNA, the CDR3 is TGTGCCAGTACCCAGCGGGGGTCCTACGAGCAGTACTTC. The entire variable domain, with the rest obtained from reference TRBV19 and TRBJ2-7, is as follows: DGGITQSPKYLFRKEGQNVTLSCEQNLNHDAMYWYRQDPGQGLRLIYYSQIVNDFQKGDIAEGYSVSREKKESFPLTVTSAQKNPTAFYLCASTQRGSYEQYFGPGTRLTVT.

This clone was picked up a small number of times. The genes are TRBV5-1 and TRBJ1-1, with D perhaps TRBD1 (5 bases). CDR1 SGHRS and CDR2 YFSETQ come from the germline V gene. Trimming shortened V by 4 bases and J by 1 base, and 8 bases separated the two germline ends. The CDR3 loop spans 13 amino acids. The CDR3: CASSRGQNTEAFF. The CDR3 DNA is TGCGCCAGCAGCCGAGGACAGAACACTGAAGCTTTCTTT.

The V call is TRBV7-3, the J call TRBJ1-1, with unresolved D. The CDR3 contains 16 residues. V lost 5 bases, J lost 0 bases, and 16 bases lay in between. From germline, CDR1 is SGHTA and CDR2 FQGTGA. The CDR3 DNA reads as TGTGCCAGCAGCCCGTCGCCGAGACTCATGAACACTGAAGCTTTCTTT. Its protein is CASSPSPRLMNTEAFF.

This chain joins TRBV5-4 and TRBJ1-2, with 11 bases that match TRBD1. CDR3 length: 14 residues. The trim removed 2 bases at V and 5 bases at J, leaving 2 bases unmatched. CDR1 is SGHNT, CDR2 YYREEE, per germline (reference sequence). This CDR3 is CASSFGTGGYGYTF. CDR3 DNA: TGTGCCAGCAGCTTTGGGACAGGGGGATATGGCTACACCTTC.

V and J are TRBV5-1 and TRBJ2-3, with TRBD1 matching over 7 bases. The CDR3 is 15 residues long. Germline CDR1 and CDR2: SGHRS and YFSETQ. With 0 bases clipped from V and 2 bases from J, the junction kept 3 bases outside the gene matches. The CDR3 is CASSLEGALTDTQYF. The DNA of the CDR3 is TGCGCCAGCAGCTTGGAGGGGGCTCTCACAGATACGCAGTATTTT.

This clone came up once. This sequence joins TRBV7-9 and TRBJ2-1, with 9 bases lining up with TRBD2. Germline CDR1 reads SEHNR; CDR2 reads FQNEAQ (reference sequence). The CDR3 runs 16 residues. J was trimmed by 4 bases and V by 1 base; bases with no gene match: 5. CDR3 loop: CASSLGGGGAYNEQFF. Written as DNA, the CDR3 is TGTGCCAGCAGCTTAGGGGGCGGGGGGGCTTACAATGAGCAGTTCTTC.

V gene TRBV6-4 combines with J gene TRBJ2-1; 7 nucleotides agree with TRBD2. The germline V gene encodes CDR1 MRHNA and CDR2 SNTAGT. V lost 6 bases, J lost 8 bases, and 22 bases stayed unmatched. This CDR3 spans 18 amino acids. CDR3 nucleotide sequence: TGTGCCAGCAGCACTCATCTCCTTCTCGGGGGGAGGATGGATGAGCAGTTCTTC. It encodes CASSTHLLLGGRMDEQFF.

This clone was counted at least ten times. The gene calls are TRBV29-1 and TRBJ1-1; unclear D gene. From germline, CDR1 is SQVTM and CDR2 ANQGSEA. The V and J ends lost 6 bases and 3 bases respectively, with 11 bases between them. The CDR3 has 12 residues. CDR3 sequence: CSVLGWDTEAFF. The CDR3 region has the DNA TGCAGCGTGTTGGGCTGGGACACTGAAGCTTTCTTT.

V usage is TRBV7-8 and J usage is TRBJ2-2, with D hard to call. Deletions cut 5 bases from V and 4 bases from J, with 8 bases between. CDR1 is SGHVS and CDR2 is FQNEAQ in the germline V gene. This CDR3 spans 13 amino acids. CDR3 sequence reads: CASSLLVTGELFF. The CDR3 DNA reads as TGTGCCAGCAGCCTCCTAGTCACCGGGGAGCTGTTTTTT.

The chain links TRBV28 to TRBJ2-7, with D perhaps matching TRBD2 (7 bases). The V and J ends lost 6 bases and 2 bases respectively, with 11 bases between them. The CDR3 extends over 13 amino acids. The germline gives CDR1 MDHEN, CDR2 SYDVKM. CDR3 sequence: CASRGGGPYEQYF. The CDR3, as DNA: TGTGCCAGCAGGGGCGGGGGCCCCTACGAGCAGTACTTC.

The genes are TRBV27 and TRBJ2-5, with a tentative D call TRBD1 (6 bases). Germline V gene data show CDR1 as MNHEY and CDR2 as SMNVEV (reference sequence). Trimming left V 6 bases short and J 2 bases short, with 7 bases between. There are 12 residues in the CDR3. DNA for the CDR3: TGTGCCAGCAGAGGGGGACAAGAGACCCAGTACTTC. The encoded protein is CASRGGQETQYF.

The chain couples TRBV25-1 to TRBJ1-2, with D possibly being TRBD1 (6 bases). Trimming took 4 bases from V and 5 from J, leaving 8 bases between them. The CDR3 extends over 12 amino acids. Germline assignment: CDR1 MGHDK and CDR2 SYGVNS. The CDR3 nucleotides are TGTGCCAGCAGTGCCCAGGGGTATGGCTACACCTTC. Residues: CASSAQGYGYTF.

The chain has TRBV5-1 and TRBJ2-1; 12 positions agree with TRBD2. In germline, CDR1 is SGHRS, CDR2 YFSETQ. The V gene end was trimmed by 0 bases and the J gene end by 4 bases; junction bases not matched to a gene: 5. The length of the CDR3 is 17 residues. The CDR3 bases are TGCGCCAGCAGCTTGGGGACTAGCGGGAATCTGTACAATGAGCAGTTCTTC. This encodes CASSLGTSGNLYNEQFF.

The chain uses TRBV29-1 and TRBJ1-2, with 7 bases matching TRBD1. V trimming: 5 bases; J trimming: 10 bases; junction bases outside the gene matches: 10. The CDR3 extends over 12 amino acids. CDR1 and CDR2 (germline): SQVTM, ANQGSEA. CDR3 amino acids: CSVPLTGEDYTF. CDR3 DNA: TGCAGCGTTCCTCTTACAGGGGAGGACTACACCTTC.

The chain is built from TRBV28 and TRBJ1-2, with 12 bases identical to TRBD1. Germline V gene lookup returns CDR1 MDHEN and CDR2 SYDVKM. With V trimmed by 5 bases and J by 3 bases, 7 bases remained unmatched. The CDR3 totals 16 residues. The CDR3 coding sequence is TGTGCCAGCAGTCCGGGACAGGGGGCGGGGGACTATGGCTACACCTTC. It encodes CASSPGQGAGDYGYTF.

The chain joins TRBV30 to TRBJ1-5; the match to TRBD1 covers 12 bases. Per germline, CDR1 GTSNPN and CDR2 SVGIG (reference sequence). With V trimmed by 8 bases and J by 1 base, 6 bases remained unmatched. This CDR3 is 15 amino acids long. The CDR3 DNA reads as TGTGCCCCCGGGACAGGGGGCAGGAGCAATCAGCCCCAGCATTTT. Encoded protein: CAPGTGGRSNQPQHF.

The V gene is TRBV9, the J gene TRBJ2-5; 7 bases match TRBD1. After removal of 0 bases from V and 5 bases from J, the junction contained 13 bases not matched to a gene. There are 17 residues in the CDR3. Germline values: CDR1 SGDLS, CDR2 YYNGEE. In DNA, the CDR3 is TGTGCCAGCAGCGTAGATTCGGCGACAGGGCTAAGGGAGACCCAGTACTTC. Protein: CASSVDSATGLRETQYF.

This rearrangement joins TRBV19 to TRBJ1-2, with 8 bases identical to TRBD1. The CDR3 has 14 residues. Trimming removed 6 bases from V and 2 bases from J; junction bases left unmatched: 5. Germline CDR1 LNHDA, CDR2 SQIVND (reference sequence). The CDR3 is CASSWDRSNYGYTF. DNA for the CDR3: TGTGCCAGTAGCTGGGACAGGTCAAACTATGGCTACACCTTC.

In this sample, this clone turned up a few times. The V gene is TRBV10-3, the J gene TRBJ1-1; D is perhaps TRBD1 (5 bases). Looked up from germline, CDR1 is ENHRY and CDR2 is SYGVKD. Trimming took 5 bases from V and 1 from J, leaving 11 bases between them. The CDR3 runs to 14 residues. The CDR3 reads CAISTGETNTEAFF. CDR3 DNA sequence: TGTGCCATCAGTACGGGGGAAACGAACACTGAAGCTTTCTTT.

The J gene is TRBJ2-7, the V gene TRBV2; a weak D match, TRBD1 (7 bases). Per germline, CDR1 SNHLY and CDR2 FYNNEI. Trimming took off 3 bases at V and 1 base at J, with 10 bases between the two ends. There are 14 residues in the CDR3. CDR3 amino acids: CASSDAGGSYEQYF. The CDR3 bases are TGTGCCAGCAGTGACGCAGGGGGGTCCTACGAGCAGTACTTC. Together with reference TRBV2 and TRBJ2-7, the CDR3 gives the full variable domain: EPEVTQTPSHQVTQMGQEVILRCVPISNHLYFYWYRQILGQKVEFLVSFYNNEISEKSEIFDDQFSVERPDGSNFTLKIRSTKLEDSAMYFCASSDAGGSYEQYFGPGTRLTVT.

V is TRBV18 and J is TRBJ1-2; a weak D match, TRBD1 (5 bases). The CDR3 is made up of 13 amino acids. V was pared by 5 bases and J by 3 bases, with 10 bases between. Germline loops: CDR1 KGHSH, CDR2 LQKENI. The CDR3 loop reads CASSVGVDYGYTF. Here the CDR3 DNA reads TGTGCCAGCTCAGTAGGGGTAGACTATGGCTACACCTTC.

The chain links TRBV5-5 to TRBJ2-7, with 7 nucleotides matching TRBD1. The CDR3 contains 15 residues. Germline-derived CDR1 and CDR2 are SGHKS and YYEKEE (reference sequence). J lost 6 bases, V lost 2 bases, and 11 bases had no gene match. This CDR3 is CASSLSVQGMSEQYF. The DNA of the CDR3 is TGTGCCAGCAGCTTAAGTGTACAGGGGATGAGCGAGCAGTACTTC.

This clone showed up just once. The CDR3 DNA reads TGTGCCAGCAGCCCGGAGTACAGGGGCCGGGCGCAGTATTTT. Amino acids: CASSPEYRGRAQYF. The chain has TRBV7-3 and TRBJ2-3; 7 bases map to TRBD1. Germline V gene sequence: CDR1 SGHTA, CDR2 FQGTGA. This CDR3 region has 14 residues. Trimming at V came to 5 bases and at J to 10 bases, leaving 12 bases not matched to a gene.